This T cell receptor beta chain was found in a study of T cell repertoires in cytomegalovirus infection. Study-wide results and caveats: HLA-C-restricted CMV-specific TCR beta clonotypes were dominant in the ex vivo response.

TCRdb called the reads again in MiXCR, with one record for every CDR3 protein. The sample yields about 300,000 distinct CDR3 sequences, around 25% seen once. Worth noting for this clonotype: Its antigen is not identified.

The clonotype originates from a human donor in good health (CMV status not recorded). Some clones in this sample may be carry-over from other donors' samples. Sequenced: PBMCs.

The CDR3 here is CASRTALGMNTEAFF. CDR3 DNA: TGCGCCAGCAGAACCGCTTTGGGGATGAACACTGAAGCTTTCTTT. This sequence joins TRBV5-1 and TRBJ1-1, with unresolved D. Trimming shortened V by 5 bases and J by 0 bases, and 14 bases separated the two germline ends. Germline V gives CDR1 SGHRS, CDR2 YFSETQ. The CDR3 is made up of 15 amino acids.